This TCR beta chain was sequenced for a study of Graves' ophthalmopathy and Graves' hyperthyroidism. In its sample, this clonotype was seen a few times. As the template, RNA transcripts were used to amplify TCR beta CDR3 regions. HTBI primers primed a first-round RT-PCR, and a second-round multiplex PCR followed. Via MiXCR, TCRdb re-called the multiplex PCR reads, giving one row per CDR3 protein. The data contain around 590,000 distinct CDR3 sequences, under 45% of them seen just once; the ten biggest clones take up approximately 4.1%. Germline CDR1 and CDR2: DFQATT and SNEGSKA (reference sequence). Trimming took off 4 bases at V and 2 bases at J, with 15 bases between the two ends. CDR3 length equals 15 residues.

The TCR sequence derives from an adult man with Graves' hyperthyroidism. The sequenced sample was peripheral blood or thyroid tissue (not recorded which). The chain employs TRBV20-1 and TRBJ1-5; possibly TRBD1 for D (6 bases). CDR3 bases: TGCAGTGCTAATGGGGGGGGCCCTGGCAATCAGCCCCAGCATTTT. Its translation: CSANGGGPGNQPQHF.